This T cell receptor (beta chain) was recovered during a study of T cell responses to AZD1222 COVID-19 vaccine. The trim removed 4 bases at V and 5 bases at J, leaving 7 bases unmatched. The germline V gene has CDR1 LNHDA and CDR2 SQIVND (reference sequence). The CDR3 is 14 residues long. Here immunoSEQ multiplex PCR was the method, and the copy in TCRdb shows in-frame clones only, minus some. This table has about 150,000 clones, approximately 91% appearing once. The TCR was taken from an adult who received the AZD1222 COVID-19 vaccine. V gene TRBV19 combines with J gene TRBJ2-5; 7 bases are a match to TRBD2. The input for sequencing was peripheral blood, taken 28 days after the second AZD1222 dose. DNA of the CDR3: TGTGCCAGTAGTAGGATGCGGGGGTTTGAGACCCAGTACTTC. It yields the protein CASSRMRGFETQYF.